The rows below give T cell receptor beta chains drawn from one sample of a study of PD-1 blockade in classical Hodgkin lymphoma. Some clones are missing from TCRdb's copy, which holds only in-frame ones; the method was immunoSEQ multiplex PCR. In the table there are almost 100,000 clones, around nine tenths of which are singletons. The starting material was peripheral blood mononuclear cells (PBMCs), obtained at baseline. The receptors derive from a human donor with classical Hodgkin lymphoma. CDR3s include the opening cysteine and the closing phenylalanine or tryptophan. A D gene is named only where the DNA matches it firmly. Clone size appears in some rows only: once, few, many, or a class for an expanded clone.

length: 14; D: TRBD1; V: TRBV30; J: TRBJ2-5; size: NA; CDR3: CAWSVGQGSETQYF; DNA: TGTGCCTGGAGTGTTGGACAGGGCTCAGAGACCCAGTACTTC
length: 12; D: TRBD1; V: TRBV30; J: TRBJ1-1; size: few; CDR3: CAWRTGRAEAFF; DNA: TGTGCCTGGAGGACAGGGAGGGCTGAAGCTTTCTTT
length: 11; D: NA; V: TRBV30; J: TRBJ2-5; size: NA; CDR3: CAWTGQETQYF; DNA: TGTGCCTGGACGGGCCAAGAGACCCAGTACTTC
length: 15; D: NA; V: TRBV5-5; J: TRBJ2-2; size: NA; CDR3: CASSFFGGNTGELFF; DNA: TGTGCCAGCAGCTTTTTTGGGGGGAACACCGGGGAGCTGTTTTTT
length: 12; D: NA; V: TRBV2; J: TRBJ2-2; size: NA; CDR3: CASLFYTGELFF; DNA: TGTGCCAGCCTCTTTTACACCGGGGAGCTGTTTTTT
length: 14; D: NA; V: TRBV14; J: TRBJ2-7; size: NA; CDR3: CASSQGFAGREQYF; DNA: TGTGCCAGCAGCCAAGGATTTGCGGGCCGTGAGCAGTACTTC
length: 12; D: NA; V: TRBV2; J: TRBJ2-3; size: once; CDR3: CATVAGTDTQYF; DNA: TGTGCCACCGTAGCAGGGACAGATACGCAGTATTTT
length: 19; D: NA; V: TRBV7-9; J: TRBJ2-2; size: NA; CDR3: CASSFGLAGSDPNTGELFF; DNA: TGTGCCAGCAGCTTCGGGTTGGCAGGTTCAGACCCGAACACCGGGGAGCTGTTTTTT
length: 16; D: TRBD2; V: TRBV9; J: TRBJ2-5; size: NA; CDR3: CASSVPSGKARETQYF; DNA: TGTGCCAGCAGCGTACCTAGCGGGAAAGCACGGGAGACCCAGTACTTC
length: 13; D: NA; V: TRBV5-4; J: TRBJ2-6; size: once; CDR3: CASGVAGANVLTF; DNA: TGTGCCAGCGGGGTAGCTGGGGCCAACGTCCTGACTTTC
length: 18; D: TRBD2; V: TRBV6-1; J: TRBJ2-5; size: NA; CDR3: CASSEVAPSGRARETQYF; DNA: TGTGCCAGCAGTGAAGTGGCGCCTAGCGGGAGGGCCCGAGAGACCCAGTACTTC
length: 17; D: TRBD1; V: TRBV27; J: TRBJ1-1; size: NA; CDR3: CASSSLGTGGRSAEAFF; DNA: TGTGCCAGCAGTTCACTCGGGACAGGGGGAAGGAGCGCTGAAGCTTTCTTT
length: 15; D: NA; V: TRBV6-6; J: TRBJ2-7; size: NA; CDR3: CASTRVIMGVYEQYF; DNA: TGTGCCAGCACTCGTGTCATAATGGGGGTTTACGAGCAGTACTTC